The entry below gives a single T cell receptor (beta chain) sequence along with its context. The antigen is not known. This sample stems from a study of cytomegalovirus exposure and HLA in healthy donors. Study-wide results and limits: It was 164 TCR beta chains that were listed as cytomegalovirus-associated. Rarity held for most TCR sequences, but there were some public TCRs that occurred in many donors. In a later analysis, common viral pathogens appeared linked to several of the most significant clusters.

Germline CDR1 is SGDLS and CDR2 is YYNGEE. Trimming stripped 6 bases from V and 0 bases from J, with 13 bases between. The CDR3 is 15 residues long. The PCR contained 60 Vbeta and 13 Jbeta primers. Study processing details: A later analysis tallied about 80 million unique TCR beta chains, 9.5 million to 14 million of them shared. The protocol was immunoSEQ multiplex PCR, while the TCRdb copy is restricted to in-frame clones and leaves out a portion. From that table come the V and J calls and clone size; the DNA was used to work out D and trimming. The sample shows some 130,000 clones, roughly 80% of them seen only once.

The clonotype comes from a man aged 25-45 years in good health and CMV-seronegative. Sequenced input: PBMCs. This sequence joins TRBV9 and TRBJ2-1, with a tentative D call TRBD2 (6 bases). The CDR3: CASTEEGLSYNEQFF. CDR3 bases: TGTGCCAGCACGGAGGAGGGTCTCTCCTACAATGAGCAGTTCTTC.